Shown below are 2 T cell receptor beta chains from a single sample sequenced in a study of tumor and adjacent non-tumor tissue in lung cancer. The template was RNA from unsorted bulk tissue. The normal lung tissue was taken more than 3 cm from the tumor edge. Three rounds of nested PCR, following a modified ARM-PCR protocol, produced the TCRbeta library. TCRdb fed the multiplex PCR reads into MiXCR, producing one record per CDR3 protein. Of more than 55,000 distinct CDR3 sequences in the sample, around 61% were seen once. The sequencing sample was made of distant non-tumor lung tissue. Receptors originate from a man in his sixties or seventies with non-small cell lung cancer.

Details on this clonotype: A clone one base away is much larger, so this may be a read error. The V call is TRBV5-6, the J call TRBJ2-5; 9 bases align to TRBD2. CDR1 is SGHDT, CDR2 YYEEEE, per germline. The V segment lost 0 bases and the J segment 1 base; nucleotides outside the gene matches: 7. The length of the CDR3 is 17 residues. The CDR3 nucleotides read TGTGCCAGCAGCTTGGCTGCGGGAGGGGTTAGCCAAGAGACCCAGTACTTC. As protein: CASSLAAGGVSQETQYF.

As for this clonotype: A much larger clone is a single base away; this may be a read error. CDR3 coding DNA: TGCAGTGTTGGGGGGGCCTATGGCTACACCTTC. The encoded protein is CSVGGAYGYTF. The chain carries TRBV20-1 and TRBJ1-2; D possibly corresponds to TRBD1 (6 bases). This CDR3 spans 11 amino acids. Germline CDR1 is DFQATT and CDR2 is SNEGSKA (reference sequence). Between the trimmed V and J ends, which lost 7 bases and 4 bases, there was a span of 10 bases.